This passage covers 5 T cell receptor beta chains from one sample sequenced in a study of cytomegalovirus exposure and HLA in healthy donors. Primers: 60 Vbeta forward and 13 Jbeta reverse. Sequenced by immunoSEQ multiplex PCR; TCRdb stores in-frame clones only, minus some. The repertoire includes some 160,000 clones, roughly 84% of them detected once, and over 2% sits in the top ten. Sequencing was done on a sample of PBMCs. These receptor sequences come from a boy aged 2 to 9 in good health and CMV-seronegative.

The chain is built from TRBV6-1 and TRBJ1-2; D perhaps matches TRBD1 (6 bases). Trimming stripped 9 bases from V and 3 bases from J, with 17 bases between. This CDR3 region has 14 residues. Germline V gene lookup returns CDR1 MNHNS and CDR2 SASEGT. The CDR3 nucleotides are TGTGCCAGTAACCGCGGAGCAGGGGACTATGGCTACACCTTC. Its translation is CASNRGAGDYGYTF.

This rearrangement joins TRBV7-9 to TRBJ2-3; 10 nucleotides align to TRBD2. The V and J ends lost 4 bases and 4 bases, in that order; junction bases with no gene match: 2. This CDR3 contains 14 residues. Germline V gene sequence: CDR1 SEHNR, CDR2 FQNEAQ (reference sequence). The CDR3 is CASSSSGSSDTQYF. CDR3 DNA sequence: TGTGCCAGCAGCTCTAGCGGGAGCTCAGATACGCAGTATTTT. Combining the CDR3 with reference TRBV7-9 and TRBJ2-3 gives the whole variable domain DTGVSQNPRHKITKRGQNVTFRCDPISEHNRLYWYRQTLGQGPEFLTYFQNEAQLEKSRLLSDRFSAERPKGSFSTLEIQRTEQGDSAMYLCASSSSGSSDTQYFGPGTRLTVL.

The chain joins TRBV5-6 to TRBJ2-3; D is unresolved. Per the germline V gene, CDR1 is SGHDT and CDR2 is YYEEEE. With 4 bases removed from V and 6 bases from J, the gap between germline ends came to 12 bases. The CDR3 length is 13 residues. Here the CDR3 reads CASSPNGWDTQYF. CDR3 DNA sequence: TGTGCCAGCAGCCCAAACGGGTGGGATACGCAGTATTTT.

The rearrangement joins TRBV7-6 to TRBJ1-1, with 8 bases lining up with TRBD1. From germline, CDR1 is SGHVS and CDR2 FNYEAQ. The V and J ends lost 4 bases and 13 bases, in that order; junction bases with no gene match: 14. The CDR3 is 14 residues long. In DNA form, the CDR3 reads TGTGCCAGCAGCTCATACAAAGAGGACAGGGAGGTTTTCTTT. Its translation is CASSSYKEDREVFF.

The rearrangement links TRBV28 to TRBJ1-5, with TRBD1 identical over 11 bases. The V gene's germline CDR1 is MDHEN and CDR2 SYDVKM. There are 14 residues in the CDR3. V was pared by 8 bases and J by 6 bases, with 6 bases of the junction left unmatched. CDR3 in amino acids: CASRTGGDGQPQHF. The CDR3, as DNA: TGTGCCAGCCGGACAGGGGGCGACGGTCAGCCCCAGCATTTT.